The 27 T cell receptor beta chains below come from one sample, sequenced in a study of cytomegalovirus exposure and HLA in healthy donors. Vbeta (60) and Jbeta (13) primers were used in the PCR. Only in-frame clones appear in the TCRdb table, and some are missing; sequencing was by immunoSEQ multiplex PCR. The table shows some 190,000 clones, with approximately 85% occurring only once. The sequenced sample consisted of PBMCs. The receptors were gathered from a man aged 18-30 years in good health and CMV-seronegative.

This clone has a single count. The DNA for the CDR3 is TGTGCCAGCAGTGTTCAGATAATACAGGGGACTTCAGGCAATCAGCCCCAGCATTTT. It encodes CASSVQIIQGTSGNQPQHF. V is TRBV6-4 and J is TRBJ1-5, with 7 positions matching TRBD1. The CDR3 spans 19 residues. The V and J ends lost 4 bases and 2 bases, in that order; junction bases with no gene match: 17. Germline assignment: CDR1 MRHNA and CDR2 SNTAGT.

This chain links TRBV4-3 with TRBJ2-5; TRBD2 aligns across 11 bases. The germline V gene has CDR1 LGHNA and CDR2 YSLEER. V trimming: 0 bases; J trimming: 5 bases; junction bases outside the gene matches: 5. This CDR3 has 16 amino acids. As DNA, the CDR3 is TGCGCCAGCAGCCAAGAAATAGCGGGGGGGCGGGAGACCCAGTACTTC. Amino acid sequence: CASSQEIAGGRETQYF.

CDR3 in DNA: TGTGCCATCGACACGACAGGGGGCTTTTCACCCCTCCACTTT. Residues: CAIDTTGGFSPLHF. This chain links TRBV6-1 with TRBJ1-6, with 10 positions matching TRBD1. CDR1 and CDR2 (germline): MNHNS, SASEGT. Germline trimming cut 10 bases from V and 9 bases from J; bases unmatched to any gene: 9. CDR3 length equals 14 residues.

The V gene is TRBV7-6, the J gene TRBJ2-7; 11 nucleotides align to TRBD2. V shed 1 base and J 4 bases; nucleotides not matched to a gene: 3. Germline V lookup: CDR1 SGHVS, CDR2 FNYEAQ. CDR3 length equals 15 residues. For the CDR3, the DNA is TGTGCCAGCAGCTTAGTGGCTAGCGGGGGGTACGAGCAGTACTTC. Translated: CASSLVASGGYEQYF.

This chain links TRBV5-4 with TRBJ2-7; possibly TRBD2 for D (5 bases). Between the trimmed V and J ends, which lost 3 bases and 4 bases, there was a span of 14 bases. This CDR3 is built from 14 residues. Looked up from germline, CDR1 is SGHNT and CDR2 is YYREEE (reference sequence). The CDR3 DNA sequence: TGTGCCAGCAGCTGGCCGGGATCACGGTACGAGCAGTACTTC. Translating it yields CASSWPGSRYEQYF.

The chain combines TRBV28 with TRBJ2-3; TRBD2 matches at 10 bases. CDR3 length equals 14 residues. Germline V gives CDR1 MDHEN, CDR2 SYDVKM. J lost 5 bases, V lost 8 bases, and 7 bases had no gene match. CDR3 sequence (DNA): TGTGCCAGCCAAGCGGGAGGGCGGATAGATACGCAGTATTTT. Translated, it gives CASQAGGRIDTQYF.

V usage is TRBV7-8 and J usage is TRBJ2-5; TRBD2 aligns across 13 bases. The V and J ends lost 5 bases and 5 bases, in that order; junction bases with no gene match: 11. This CDR3 contains 17 residues. Germline V lookup: CDR1 SGHVS, CDR2 FQNEAQ. The CDR3 is CASSANYRLAGGETQYF. Written as DNA, the CDR3 is TGTGCCAGCAGCGCTAATTATCGACTAGCGGGAGGTGAGACCCAGTACTTC.

The V call is TRBV6-5, the J call TRBJ1-1; D remains unclear. CDR1 is MNHEY, CDR2 SVGAGI, per germline. Trimming stripped 4 bases from V and 2 bases from J, with 8 bases between. This CDR3 comprises 13 residues. CDR3 sequence: CASSSSENTEAFF. The CDR3 DNA sequence: TGTGCCAGCAGTTCTTCAGAAAACACTGAAGCTTTCTTT.

The J gene is TRBJ2-5, the V gene TRBV9; 8 positions agree with TRBD1. Germline V CDR1 and CDR2: SGDLS, YYNGEE. Trimming took 3 bases from V and 4 from J; bases not matched to a gene: 5. The CDR3 is 14 residues long. CDR3 in amino acids: CASSDRDRPETQYF. DNA of the CDR3: TGTGCCAGCAGCGACCGGGACAGGCCAGAGACCCAGTACTTC.

The V call is TRBV7-6, the J call TRBJ2-5, with D maybe TRBD2 (5 bases). The CDR3 is 15 amino acids. V gave up 1 base and J gave up 0 bases, with 9 bases separating them. Germline CDR1 reads SGHVS; CDR2 reads FNYEAQ. The CDR3: CASSLVGGYQETQYF. In DNA form, the CDR3 reads TGTGCCAGCAGCTTAGTCGGCGGGTACCAAGAGACCCAGTACTTC.

The chain employs TRBV7-2 and TRBJ2-1; D is possibly TRBD1 (5 bases). Germline V gives CDR1 SGHTA, CDR2 FQGNSA. V lost 2 bases to trimming and J lost 5 bases, with 7 bases between them. The CDR3 contains 13 residues. CDR3 sequence: CASSLTGNNEQFF. DNA for the CDR3: TGTGCCAGCAGCTTAACAGGAAACAATGAGCAGTTCTTC.

The chain has TRBV28 and TRBJ2-7; possible D gene TRBD2, 6 bases. CDR1 is MDHEN, CDR2 SYDVKM, per germline. The CDR3 has 14 residues. Trimming removed 5 bases from V and 3 bases from J, with 14 bases in between. The CDR3 sequence is CASSEGLMFYEQYF. The CDR3 nucleotides read TGTGCCAGCAGTGAGGGACTGATGTTCTACGAGCAGTACTTC.

This clone was seen just once. This chain connects TRBV6-5 to TRBJ2-7; D remains unclear. Looked up from germline, CDR1 is MNHEY and CDR2 is SVGAGI. With 3 bases removed from V and 5 bases from J, the gap between germline ends came to 11 bases. The CDR3 length is 13 residues. The CDR3 DNA sequence: TGTGCCAGCAGTTATGGGCCCCAGGACGAGCAGTACTTC. Encoded protein: CASSYGPQDEQYF.

The chain links TRBV6-1 to TRBJ2-5, with TRBD1 matching 7 bases. Germline V gene data show CDR1 as MNHNS and CDR2 as SASEGT. This CDR3 has 15 amino acids. The J segment lost 5 bases and the V segment lost 2 bases, leaving 8 bases of the junction unmatched. In DNA form, the CDR3 reads TGTGCCAGCAGTGAAAACCCGGGGACAGTTGAGACCCAGTACTTC. This translates into CASSENPGTVETQYF.

The genes are TRBV9 and TRBJ2-5; perhaps TRBD2 as D (6 bases). This CDR3 comprises 14 residues. The V and J ends lost 2 bases and 1 base respectively, with 9 bases between them. CDR1 is SGDLS and CDR2 is YYNGEE in the germline V gene. CDR3 nucleotide sequence: TGTGCCAGCAGCGTCGGGGGACTCCAAGAGACCCAGTACTTC. This codes for CASSVGGLQETQYF.

This clone has only a few counts. The chain carries TRBV18 and TRBJ2-2; D is possibly TRBD2 (6 bases). Germline V CDR1 and CDR2: KGHSH, LQKENI. V dropped 0 bases and J dropped 4 bases, with 15 bases sitting between them. The CDR3 has 17 amino acids. CDR3 DNA sequence: TGTGCCAGCTCACCACCGTACCAGTACGGGGGCACCGGGGAGCTGTTTTTT. As protein: CASSPPYQYGGTGELFF.

This clone has only a few counts. The rearrangement links TRBV19 to TRBJ2-1; 13 nucleotides match TRBD2. The CDR3 is 16 residues long. CDR1 is LNHDA, CDR2 SQIVND, per germline (reference sequence). V lost 7 bases, J lost 7 bases, and 10 bases stayed unmatched. CDR3 sequence: CASTTWTSGRGNEQFF. The CDR3 DNA follows: TGTGCCAGTACCACCTGGACTAGCGGGAGAGGAAATGAGCAGTTCTTC.

This rearrangement joins TRBV7-2 to TRBJ2-7; 12 bases agree with TRBD1. This CDR3 is built from 14 residues. Germline loops: CDR1 SGHTA, CDR2 FQGNSA. J gave up 6 bases and V 5 bases, and 5 bases lay outside the gene matches. CDR3 amino acids: CASSAGTGGFEQYF. The CDR3 DNA follows: TGTGCCAGCAGCGCCGGGACAGGGGGCTTCGAGCAGTACTTC.

A few counts support this clone. The gene calls are TRBV4-3 and TRBJ2-7, with 9 bases identical to TRBD2. The germline gives CDR1 LGHNA, CDR2 YSLEER. The CDR3 has 17 residues. V dropped 0 bases and J dropped 7; count of bases not matched to a gene: 13. CDR3 residues: CASSQEVTSGLRMEQYF. CDR3 in DNA: TGCGCCAGCAGCCAAGAAGTCACTAGCGGGCTCCGGATGGAGCAGTACTTC.

The chain carries TRBV21-1 and TRBJ2-7; the table's D call, TRBD1, was not checked against the DNA. TRBV21-1 is a pseudogene segment. There are 16 residues in the CDR3. In DNA, the CDR3 is TGTGCCAGCAACCCTCCTATGGGGACAGACAAATACGAGCAGTACTTC. It is translated as CASNPPMGTDKYEQYF.

The sample holds a few counts of this clone. V gene TRBV5-6 combines with J gene TRBJ2-1; D is possibly TRBD2 (6 bases). Germline CDR1 is SGHDT and CDR2 is YYEEEE. Trimming cost V 1 base and J 15 bases, with 20 bases left between them. The CDR3 consists of 14 residues. The CDR3 here is CASSLSQYTGLAFF. The CDR3 DNA reads TGTGCCAGCAGCTTGTCACAATATACGGGACTCGCGTTCTTC.

The rearrangement joins TRBV5-4 to TRBJ1-2; 8 bases agree with TRBD1. The CDR3 sequence is 15 residues long. The J segment lost 5 bases and the V segment lost 1 base, leaving 7 bases of the junction unmatched. Germline CDR1 is SGHNT and CDR2 is YYREEE (reference sequence). CDR3 nucleotide sequence: TGTGCCAGCAGCTTGAGTCAGGGGGCTGGGTATGGCTACACCTTC. Translating gives CASSLSQGAGYGYTF.

Comments on this clone: One junction end does not reproduce the germline sequence, and a read error may be involved. V gene TRBV2 combines with J gene TRBJ2-1, with 11 bases fitting TRBD2. The CDR3 covers 12 residues. Per germline, CDR1 SNHLY and CDR2 FYNNEI. Here the CDR3 reads CASSTATSGGVF. The CDR3 bases are TGTGCCAGCAGTACTGCTACTAGCGGGGGAGTCTTC.

The chain carries TRBV4-1 and TRBJ2-1, with a tentative D call TRBD2 (6 bases). CDR3 size: 14 residues. CDR1 and CDR2 from the germline V gene are MGHRA and YSYEKL. Between the trimmed V and J ends, which lost 5 bases and 7 bases, there was a span of 15 bases. CDR3 loop: CASSLLTGVNEQFF. CDR3 bases: TGCGCCAGCAGCTTGCTTACGGGAGTTAATGAGCAGTTCTTC.

This clone occurred once. V and J are TRBV9 and TRBJ2-5, with D unclear. The CDR3 has 14 residues. V was shortened by 0 bases and J by 1 base, with 7 bases between the two germline ends. The V gene's germline CDR1 is SGDLS and CDR2 YYNGEE. The CDR3 nucleotides are TGTGCCAGCAGCGTAGGAGCCCTCCAAGAGACCCAGTACTTC. Protein sequence: CASSVGALQETQYF.

This chain links TRBV5-5 with TRBJ1-1; 12 bases align to TRBD1. The V segment lost 3 bases and the J segment 7 bases; nucleotides outside the gene matches: 13. Germline V CDR1 and CDR2: SGHKS, YYEKEE (reference sequence). The CDR3 runs 17 residues. The CDR3 region is CASSSRPGTGGMGEAFF. The CDR3, as DNA: TGTGCCAGCAGCTCTCGTCCCGGGACAGGGGGCATGGGTGAAGCTTTCTTT.

The chain joins TRBV19 to TRBJ1-2; unclear D gene. The V gene lost 0 bases and the J gene lost 8 bases, with 22 bases spanning the gap. Per germline, CDR1 LNHDA and CDR2 SQIVND (reference sequence). The CDR3 sequence is 17 residues long. DNA of the CDR3: TGTGCCAGTAGTATAGATCTCGGGCGAGGGAGTTCGCTCGGCTACACCTTC. Residues: CASSIDLGRGSSLGYTF. Filled out from reference TRBV19 and TRBJ1-2, the complete variable domain reads DGGITQSPKYLFRKEGQNVTLSCEQNLNHDAMYWYRQDPGQGLRLIYYSQIVNDFQKGDIAEGYSVSREKKESFPLTVTSAQKNPTAFYLCASSIDLGRGSSLGYTFGSGTRLTVV.